The table lists the clone carrying this T cell receptor (beta chain) with a count of one. Its matching antigen is unknown. This sample is part of a study of tumor-infiltrating lymphocytes in primary liver carcinoma. A constant-region primer served to make TCR beta cDNA from roughly 460 ng total RNA. Slightly modified ARM-PCR served as the procedure for the TCR beta libraries. These libraries came from three rounds of nested multiplex PCR. Each CDR3 protein gets one entry after TCRdb re-called the multiplex PCR reads with MiXCR. The table shows 150,000 to 200,000 distinct CDR3 sequences, with 60% occurring only once. In addition to blood RNA drawn from unsorted whole blood, germline DNA was extracted. Sampling before surgery obtained around 4.4 milliliters of peripheral blood. Study findings and constraints: Tumor region pairs showed greater overlap than either tumor-adjacent or tumor-blood pairs did. Researchers did not compare CD4+ and CD8+ repertoires, as samples were bulk unsorted. The 250 largest clones made up significantly more of tumor than blood repertoires (p = 0.039).

The material sequenced was peripheral blood. This sequence was found in a man in his forties or fifties with primary liver carcinoma and hepatitis B virus infection.

The DNA of the CDR3 is TGCGCCAGCAGCTTAGGGGCGACGGGAGCCAAAAACATTCAGTACTTC. It specifies CASSLGATGAKNIQYF. V gene TRBV5-1 combines with J gene TRBJ2-4; a weak D match, TRBD1 (5 bases). Germline loops: CDR1 SGHRS, CDR2 YFSETQ. CDR3 length: 16 residues. V lost 2 bases and J lost 0, with 12 bases in between.